This T cell receptor (beta chain) was captured by sequencing in a study of blood T cell repertoires in COVID-19. Study background: Acute and convalescent COVID-19 samples came from the United States, Italy and Spain. Nucleic acid was either cDNA or gDNA, and it came from T cells, B-cell-depleted T cells, or PBMCs.

In the original processing: It was from reference gene primer amplification that nucleated cell counts were estimated. Assay used: immunoSEQ multiplex PCR; TCRdb lists only in-frame clones, some missing. From that table come the V and J calls and clone size; the DNA was used to work out D and trimming. This repertoire shows 110,000 or so clones, approximately 83% found once; its top ten account for 3.5% to 5%. This clone was observed a single time. The germline V gene has CDR1 SEHNR and CDR2 FQNEAQ (reference sequence). The ends lost 1 base at V and 7 bases at J; junction bases unmatched: 12. The CDR3 spans 16 residues.

This TCR was recovered from a man over 45 with acute or convalescent COVID-19. The sequenced sample was peripheral blood. The chain links TRBV7-9 to TRBJ2-5; TRBD2 aligns across 7 bases. The CDR3 spells CASSLDPRGEPGTQYF. CDR3 DNA sequence: TGTGCCAGCAGCTTAGACCCCCGGGGGGAGCCGGGGACCCAGTACTTC.